Many counts were recorded for the clone carrying this TCR beta chain. The data were obtained in a study of CD8 T cells in ankylosing spondylitis. One entry per CDR3 protein, called by TCRdb with MiXCR from the 5' RACE reads. The table has 250,000 or so distinct CDR3 sequences, roughly a tenth seen once. The CDR3 has 14 amino acids. Germline-derived CDR1 and CDR2 are SGHRS and YFSETQ. V was cut by 0 bases and J by 7 bases, with 13 bases left in between. The source is a male donor with ankylosing spondylitis or in good health (not recorded which). The chain employs TRBV5-1 and TRBJ1-1, with D tentatively TRBD1 (5 bases). Sequences were obtained from blood, either unsorted or a sorted T cell fraction (not recorded which). As DNA, the CDR3 is TGCGCCAGCAGCTTGGAAGGGGCGGAGGTTGAAGCTTTCTTT. The encoded protein is CASSLEGAEVEAFF.